Below, 9 T cell receptor beta chains from the same sample are listed, as sequenced in a study of regulatory T cells in long-lasting Graves disease. Time point in this sample: newly diagnosed GD, antithyroid drugs for less than 3 months. The TCR library was made from RNA extracted from PBMCs. Arm-PCR with iRepertoire HTBI primers amplified the CDR3 regions for these TCR beta libraries. TCRdb recomputed calls from the multiplex PCR reads with MiXCR, one row per CDR3 protein. This table has roughly 420,000 distinct CDR3 sequences, about a sixth appearing once. The data also belong to a second study, concerning T cells in Graves' hyperthyroidism and ophthalmopathy.

Sequenced material: peripheral blood mononuclear cells (PBMCs), taken at new diagnosis, from a patient treated with antithyroid drugs. These receptors were taken from a woman between 18 and 29 years old with Graves disease.

This clonotype occurred many times. The J gene is TRBJ2-7, the V gene TRBV6-1; D not resolved. Germline V lookup: CDR1 MNHNS, CDR2 SASEGT. Trimming took 6 bases from V and 2 from J, leaving 5 bases between them. The CDR3 is made up of 11 amino acids. The CDR3 loop reads CASRVAYEQYF. Here the CDR3 DNA reads TGTGCCAGCAGGGTCGCCTACGAGCAGTACTTC.

This clonotype has a count of ten or more. This chain links TRBV28 with TRBJ2-7; a possible D gene is TRBD1 (5 bases). CDR3 length equals 13 residues. Trimming cost V 6 bases and J 4 bases, with 13 bases left between them. Germline CDR1 and CDR2: MDHEN and SYDVKM. The CDR3 here is CASSRQIIYEQYF. The CDR3 coding sequence is TGTGCCAGCAGCCGACAGATAATTTACGAGCAGTACTTC.

The chain has TRBV3-1 and TRBJ1-1; D uncertain. V was clipped by 11 bases and J by 4 bases, with 17 bases between them. The CDR3 covers 13 residues. The germline CDR1 and CDR2 sequences are LGHDT and YNNKEL (reference sequence). In DNA, the CDR3 is TGTGCCGGCATGTGGAGGGTATCCACTGAAGCTTTCTTT. It is translated as CAGMWRVSTEAFF.

There are many counts of this clonotype. The chain couples TRBV12-3 or TRBV12-4 to TRBJ2-2; 9 bases match TRBD2. The CDR3 sequence is 16 residues long. Losses at the gene ends were 3 bases for V and 5 bases for J; bases not matched to a gene: 7. The CDR3 loop reads CASSFVAGVLTGELFF. The CDR3 DNA is TGTGCCAGCAGTTTTGTAGCGGGAGTACTGACCGGGGAGCTGTTTTTT.

The table lists this clonotype with many counts. The J gene is TRBJ1-2, the V gene TRBV20-1, with D hard to call. Trimming took 2 bases from V and 1 from J, leaving 14 bases between them. CDR3 size: 15 residues. Per germline, CDR1 DFQATT and CDR2 SNEGSKA (reference sequence). The CDR3 reads CSARSNLRNNYGYTF. CDR3 DNA: TGCAGTGCTAGATCAAATCTAAGGAATAACTATGGCTACACCTTC.

This clonotype was recorded at least ten times. This chain joins TRBV12-3 or TRBV12-4 and TRBJ2-3, with TRBD1 identical over 8 bases. The CDR3 runs 14 residues. Trimming removed 6 bases from V and 7 bases from J; junction bases left unmatched: 9. In DNA, the CDR3 is TGTGCCAGCAGCGCACAGGGGGTGGGTAATACGCAGTATTTT. Its protein product is CASSAQGVGNTQYF.

This clonotype appeared a few times. V and J are TRBV28 and TRBJ1-4; D call uncertain. V lost 5 bases and J lost 5, with 12 bases in between. This CDR3 comprises 14 residues. CDR1 is MDHEN and CDR2 is SYDVKM in the germline V gene. CDR3 sequence reads: CASSTTLGNEKLFF. CDR3 coding DNA: TGTGCCAGCAGTACAACGCTGGGGAATGAAAAACTGTTTTTT.

This clonotype was recorded at least ten times. V is TRBV7-2 and J is TRBJ2-7; 7 bases fit TRBD1. The germline gives CDR1 SGHTA, CDR2 FQGNSA. The CDR3 runs 14 residues. Trimming removed 6 bases from V and 1 base from J; junction bases left unmatched: 6. CDR3 bases: TGTGCCAGCAGGCTCGGGACAGAGTCCTACGAGCAGTACTTC. This encodes CASRLGTESYEQYF.

This clonotype was seen a few times. This chain uses TRBV30 with TRBJ1-5, with 8 bases identical to TRBD1. Germline trimming cut 0 bases from V and 7 bases from J; bases unmatched to any gene: 2. The CDR3 extends over 13 amino acids. Germline CDR1 reads GTSNPN; CDR2 reads SVGIG (reference sequence). The CDR3 region has the DNA TGTGCCTGGAGTGTCAGGGGGCAACAGCCCCAGCATTTT. Encoded protein: CAWSVRGQQPQHF.